Here is one T cell receptor beta chain with its context. Its antigen is still unknown. No base quality values were provided; no much bigger clone lies one nucleotide off. This entry belongs to a study of blood T cell repertoires in COVID-19 (dated by TCRdb to 2018 to 2020). Notes on the research overall: Collaborator samples came from the United States, Italy and Spain and covered acute and convalescent phases of COVID-19. The repertoires were made available in a free public database intended to serve as a resource for research on the immune response to SARS-CoV-2. The samples were drawn from two sources: the first 160 participants of the ongoing ImmuneRACE study, and 1,000 to 1,500 subjects contributed by 6 global collaborators. The dataset comprised deeply sampled blood TCRbeta repertoires from subjects exposed to, actively infected with, or recovered from COVID-19. The sample metadata nearly always contained a de-identified subject ID, COVID-19 status, age in years and sex. Where available, HLA class I and class II types were obtained from metadata supplied by the sample provider rather than from assay-based typing. The material from the prospective study consisted of cDNA or gDNA derived from T cells, B-cell-depleted T cells, or PBMCs. Study-wide conclusions, independent of this receptor: Clinical and demographic metadata were provided uncurated, with the amount varying by source and participant.

One collaborating source in Seattle enrolled patients during active infection and followed them longitudinally through the course of disease. Each collaborating institution followed its own protocols to collect whole blood in K2EDTA tubes. Collaborator samples were shipped for TCRbeta analysis as frozen whole blood, isolated PBMCs, or DNA extracted from either sample type. TCRbeta CDR3 regions were amplified from genomic DNA by means of the immunoSEQ Assay, a bias-controlled multiplex PCR. The authors' analysis ran thus. Within the assay, amplification of reference gene primers was used to estimate how many nucleated cells each sample contained. To quantify the absolute abundance of each unique TCRbeta CDR3 rearrangement, sequence reads were collapsed and filtered. Productive Simpson clonality was computed per sample as the square root of Simpson's diversity index over productive rearrangements. TCRdb's version of the immuneACCESS table is confined to in-frame rearrangements and falls short of the full clone set. An unresolved V gene accounts for under half of the shortfall where checked; the remainder is of unknown origin. Clonal size and the V and J genes are those of that table, whereas D and trimming came from the DNA. This sample comprises about 370,000 clones, around 87% of them detected only once. The ten largest make up about 9.4% of the sample.

The CDR3 runs 15 amino acids, cysteine and phenylalanine included. Only CDR3 DNA is held: 45 bases, read in frame from base 1. The germline V gene sets CDR1 to MNHEY and CDR2 to SVGAGI. The V end loses 7 bases and the J end loses 1 base, and a stretch of 16 bases separates them. The chain couples TRBV6-5 to TRBJ1-1; no confident D gene assignment can be made. The sample was peripheral blood. This TCR was recovered from a woman in her 30s with COVID-19, enrolled during active disease. The CDR3 region has the sequence CASILSSLGNTEAFF. The DNA reads TGTGCCAGCATCCTATCGAGCCTCGGGAACACTGAAGCTTTCTTT.